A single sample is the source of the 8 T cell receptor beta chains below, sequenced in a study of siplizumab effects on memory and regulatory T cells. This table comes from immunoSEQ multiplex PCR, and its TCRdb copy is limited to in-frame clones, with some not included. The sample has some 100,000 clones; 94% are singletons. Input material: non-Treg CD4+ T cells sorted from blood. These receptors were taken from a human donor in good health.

The CDR3 region has the DNA TGTGCCAGCCGGGGTGGGGAGGATACGCAGTATTTT. It is translated as CASRGGEDTQYF. The gene calls are TRBV9 and TRBJ2-3; TRBD2 is a possible D gene (5 bases). Germline V gene data show CDR1 as SGDLS and CDR2 as YYNGEE. V lost 7 bases to trimming and J lost 6 bases, with 12 bases between them. There are 12 residues in the CDR3.

For the CDR3, the DNA is TGTGCCAGCTCACCACAAATAGGGAATGGAAACACCATATATTTT. Translated, it gives CASSPQIGNGNTIYF. V usage is TRBV18 and J usage is TRBJ1-3; no reliable D call. The CDR3 has 15 residues. Between the trimmed V and J ends, which lost 1 base and 3 bases, there was a span of 10 bases. The V gene's germline CDR1 is KGHSH and CDR2 LQKENI. The full variable domain, in which reference TRBV18 and TRBJ1-3 provide the parts outside the CDR3, is NAGVMQNPRHLVRRRGQEARLRCSPMKGHSHVYWYRQLPEEGLKFMVYLQKENIIDESGMPKERFSAEFPKEGPSILRIQQVVRGDSAAYFCASSPQIGNGNTIYFGEGSWLTVV.

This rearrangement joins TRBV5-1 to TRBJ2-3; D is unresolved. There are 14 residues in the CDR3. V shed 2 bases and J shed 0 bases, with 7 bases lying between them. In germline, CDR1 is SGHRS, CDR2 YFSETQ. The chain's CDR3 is CASSFRYSTDTQYF. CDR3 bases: TGCGCCAGCAGCTTCCGGTACAGCACAGATACGCAGTATTTT.

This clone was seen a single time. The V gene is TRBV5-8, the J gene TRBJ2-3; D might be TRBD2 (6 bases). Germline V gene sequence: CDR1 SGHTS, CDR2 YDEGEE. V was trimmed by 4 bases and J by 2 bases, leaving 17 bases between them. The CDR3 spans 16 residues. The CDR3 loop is CASSLGGNSHTDTQYF. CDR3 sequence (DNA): TGTGCCAGCAGCCTGGGGGGTAACTCTCACACAGATACGCAGTATTTT.

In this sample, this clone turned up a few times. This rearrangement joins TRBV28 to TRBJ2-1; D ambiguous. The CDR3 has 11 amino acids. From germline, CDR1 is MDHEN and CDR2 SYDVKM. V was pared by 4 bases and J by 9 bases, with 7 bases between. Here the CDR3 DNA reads TGTGCCAGCAGTTGGTTTGGTGAGCAGTTCTTC. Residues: CASSWFGEQFF. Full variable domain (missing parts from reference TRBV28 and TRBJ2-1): DVKVTQSSRYLVKRTGEKVFLECVQDMDHENMFWYRQDPGLGLRLIYFSYDVKMKEKGDIPEGYSVSREKKERFSLILESASTNQTSMYLCASSWFGEQFFGPGTRLTVL.

The CDR3 DNA reads as TGTGCCAGTAGTGTAAGCCTCCCGGGACTAGCTCCCACCGGGGAGCTGTTTTTT. It encodes CASSVSLPGLAPTGELFF. V gene TRBV19 combines with J gene TRBJ2-2; 9 positions agree with TRBD2. The CDR3 consists of 18 residues. V trimming: 5 bases; J trimming: 4 bases; junction bases outside the gene matches: 14. Germline V CDR1 and CDR2: LNHDA, SQIVND (reference sequence).

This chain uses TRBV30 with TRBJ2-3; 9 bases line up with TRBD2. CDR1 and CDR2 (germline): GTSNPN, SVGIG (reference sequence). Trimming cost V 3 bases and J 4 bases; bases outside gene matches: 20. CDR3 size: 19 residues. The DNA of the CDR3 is TGTGCCTGGAGCACGGGACTAGCTAATTATTTAGACCCTGCAGATACGCAGTATTTT. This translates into CAWSTGLANYLDPADTQYF.

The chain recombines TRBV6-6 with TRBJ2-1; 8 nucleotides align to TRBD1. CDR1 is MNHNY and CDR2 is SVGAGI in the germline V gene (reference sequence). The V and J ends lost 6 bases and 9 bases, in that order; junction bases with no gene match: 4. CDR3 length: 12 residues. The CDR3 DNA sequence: TGTGCCAGCAGCCAAGACAGGGGTGAGCAGTTCTTC. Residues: CASSQDRGEQFF.